These 5 T cell receptor beta chains came from one sample sequenced in a study of molecular identifiers for immune sequencing clone quantification. TCRdb passed the PCR reads through MiXCR, listing each CDR3 protein once. The data show roughly 300,000 distinct CDR3 sequences, 24% seen once. The specimen sequenced was naive CD8+ T cells from blood, with Jurkat cell RNA spiked in. The subset: FACS-sorted CD8+CD4-CCR7+CD45RA+ naive T cells. These receptor sequences come from a human donor in good health. Some libraries in this study had Jurkat cell RNA spiked in.

The chain carries TRBV6-2 or TRBV6-3 and TRBJ1-5; 7 bases are a match to TRBD1. There are 13 residues in the CDR3. V was clipped by 6 bases and J by 7 bases; unmatched bases: 6. Germline V lookup: CDR1 MNHEY, CDR2 SVGEGT. As DNA, the CDR3 is TGTGCCAGCAGGGATACAGGGGTGCAGCCCCAGCATTTT. It yields the protein CASRDTGVQPQHF.

This clonotype showed up just a few times. The CDR3 spells CASSGGWGLGTEAFF. CDR3 nucleotides: TGTGCCAGCAGCGGAGGGTGGGGGCTGGGCACTGAAGCTTTCTTT. The chain employs TRBV6-5 and TRBJ1-1; a possible D gene is TRBD1 (6 bases). The V gene's germline CDR1 is MNHEY and CDR2 SVGAGI. This CDR3 region has 15 residues. V lost 6 bases and J 4 bases, leaving 18 bases between the germline ends.

This clonotype was observed a handful of times. The chain carries TRBV4-1 and TRBJ2-5; 8 nucleotides match TRBD1. This CDR3 region has 14 residues. Unmatched junction bases numbered 1, after V lost 3 bases and J lost 1 base. The germline V gene encodes CDR1 MGHRA and CDR2 YSYEKL. The CDR3 nucleotides are TGCGCCAGCAGCCAGGGGACAGGCCAAGAGACCCAGTACTTC. Protein: CASSQGTGQETQYF.

This clonotype has a handful of counts. The chain couples TRBV6-1 to TRBJ1-1; 10 nucleotides match TRBD1. The CDR3 sequence is 15 residues long. The V gene end was trimmed by 6 bases and the J gene end by 0 bases; junction bases not matched to a gene: 4. Germline CDR1 MNHNS, CDR2 SASEGT. The CDR3 region has the DNA TGTGCCAGCAGGACAGGGGGCGCGATGAACACTGAAGCTTTCTTT. This codes for CASRTGGAMNTEAFF.

The chain recombines TRBV20-1 with TRBJ2-3; TRBD2 agrees at 11 bases. CDR3 size: 16 residues. The V gene's germline CDR1 is DFQATT and CDR2 SNEGSKA (reference sequence). Unmatched junction bases numbered 7, after V lost 1 base and J lost 4 bases. CDR3 region: CSARGGTSGPADTQYF. In nucleotides, the CDR3 is TGCAGTGCTAGAGGGGGGACTAGCGGACCAGCAGATACGCAGTATTTT.